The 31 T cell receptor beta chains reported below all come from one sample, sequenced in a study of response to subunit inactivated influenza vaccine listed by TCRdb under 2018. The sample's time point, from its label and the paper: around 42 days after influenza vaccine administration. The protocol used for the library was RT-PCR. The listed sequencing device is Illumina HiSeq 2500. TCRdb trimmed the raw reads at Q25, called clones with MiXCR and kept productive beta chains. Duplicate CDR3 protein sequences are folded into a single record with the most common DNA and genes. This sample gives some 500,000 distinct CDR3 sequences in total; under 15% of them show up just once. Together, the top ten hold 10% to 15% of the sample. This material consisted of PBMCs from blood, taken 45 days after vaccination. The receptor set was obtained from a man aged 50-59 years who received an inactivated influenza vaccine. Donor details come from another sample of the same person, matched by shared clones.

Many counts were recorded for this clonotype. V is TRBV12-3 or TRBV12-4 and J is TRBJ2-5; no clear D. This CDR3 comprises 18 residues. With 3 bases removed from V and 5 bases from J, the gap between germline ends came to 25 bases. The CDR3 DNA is TGTGCCAGCAGTTTCTCTCATGAACGAGCACAAAAATCGGAGACCCAGTACTTC. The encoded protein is CASSFSHERAQKSETQYF.

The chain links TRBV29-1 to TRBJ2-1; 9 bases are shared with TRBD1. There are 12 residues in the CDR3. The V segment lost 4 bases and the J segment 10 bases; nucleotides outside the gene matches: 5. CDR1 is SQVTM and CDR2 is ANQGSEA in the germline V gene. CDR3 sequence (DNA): TGCAGCGTTGCGGGCACAGGGGGCGAGCAGTTCTTC. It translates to CSVAGTGGEQFF.

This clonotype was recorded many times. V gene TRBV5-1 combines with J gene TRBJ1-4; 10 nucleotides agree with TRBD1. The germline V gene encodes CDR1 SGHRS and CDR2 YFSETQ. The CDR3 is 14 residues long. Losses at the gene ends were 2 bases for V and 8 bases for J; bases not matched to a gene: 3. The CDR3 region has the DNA TGCGCCAGCAGCTTCGGACAGGGGGGGGAAAAACTGTTTTTT. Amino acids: CASSFGQGGEKLFF.

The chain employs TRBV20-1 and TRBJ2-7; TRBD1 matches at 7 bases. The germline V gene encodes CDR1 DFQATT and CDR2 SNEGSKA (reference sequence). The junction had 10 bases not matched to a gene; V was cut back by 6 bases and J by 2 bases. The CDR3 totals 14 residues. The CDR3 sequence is CSAITGAKAYEQYF. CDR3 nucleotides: TGCAGTGCCATTACAGGGGCCAAGGCCTACGAGCAGTACTTC.

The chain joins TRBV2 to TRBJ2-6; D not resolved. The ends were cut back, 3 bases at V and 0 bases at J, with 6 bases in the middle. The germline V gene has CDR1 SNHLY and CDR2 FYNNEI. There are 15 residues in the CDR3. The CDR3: CASSDIFSGANVLTF. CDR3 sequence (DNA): TGTGCCAGCAGTGATATCTTCTCTGGGGCCAACGTCCTGACTTTC.

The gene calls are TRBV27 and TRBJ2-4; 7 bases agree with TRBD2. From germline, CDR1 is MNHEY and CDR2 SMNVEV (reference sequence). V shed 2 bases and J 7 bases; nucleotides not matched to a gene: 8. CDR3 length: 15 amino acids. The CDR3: CASSLVAGDRNIQYF. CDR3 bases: TGTGCCAGCAGTTTAGTTGCGGGAGATCGGAACATTCAGTACTTC.

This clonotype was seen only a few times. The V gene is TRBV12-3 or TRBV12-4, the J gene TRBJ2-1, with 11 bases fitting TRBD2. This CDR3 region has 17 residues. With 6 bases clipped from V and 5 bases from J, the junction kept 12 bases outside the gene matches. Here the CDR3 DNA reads TGTGCCAGCAGCTCTGAAGACGGGGGACTAGCGGACAATGAGCAGTTCTTC. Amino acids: CASSSEDGGLADNEQFF.

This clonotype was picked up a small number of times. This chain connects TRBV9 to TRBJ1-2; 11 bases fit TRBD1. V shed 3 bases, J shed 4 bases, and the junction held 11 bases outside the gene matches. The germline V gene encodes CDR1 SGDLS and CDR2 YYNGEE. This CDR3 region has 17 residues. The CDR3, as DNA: TGTGCCAGCAGCGATAGGACAGGGGGCCTCGGCCTCTATGGCTACACCTTC. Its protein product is CASSDRTGGLGLYGYTF.

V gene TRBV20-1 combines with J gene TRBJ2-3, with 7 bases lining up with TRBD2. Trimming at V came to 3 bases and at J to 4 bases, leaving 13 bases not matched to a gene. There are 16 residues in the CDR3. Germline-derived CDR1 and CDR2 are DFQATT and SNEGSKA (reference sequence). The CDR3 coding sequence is TGCAGTGCTAGGGCCTTGGGAGCGGGGTACTCAGATACGCAGTATTTT. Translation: CSARALGAGYSDTQYF.

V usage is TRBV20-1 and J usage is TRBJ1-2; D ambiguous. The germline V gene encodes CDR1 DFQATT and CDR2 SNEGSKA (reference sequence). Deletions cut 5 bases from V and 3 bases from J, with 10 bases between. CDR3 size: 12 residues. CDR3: CSAETIDYGYTF. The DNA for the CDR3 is TGCAGTGCTGAAACGATTGACTATGGCTACACCTTC.

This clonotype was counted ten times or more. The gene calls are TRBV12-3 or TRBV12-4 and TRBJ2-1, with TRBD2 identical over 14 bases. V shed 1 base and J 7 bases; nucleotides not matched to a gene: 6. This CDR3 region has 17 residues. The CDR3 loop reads CASSLDGLAGGSNEQFF. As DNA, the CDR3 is TGTGCCAGCAGTTTAGACGGACTAGCGGGAGGAAGTAATGAGCAGTTCTTC.

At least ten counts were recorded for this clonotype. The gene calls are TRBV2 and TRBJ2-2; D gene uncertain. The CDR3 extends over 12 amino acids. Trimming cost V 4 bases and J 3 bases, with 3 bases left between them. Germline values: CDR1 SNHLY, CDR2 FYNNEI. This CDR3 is CASSGYTGELFF. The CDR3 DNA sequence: TGTGCCAGCAGTGGTTACACCGGGGAGCTGTTTTTT.

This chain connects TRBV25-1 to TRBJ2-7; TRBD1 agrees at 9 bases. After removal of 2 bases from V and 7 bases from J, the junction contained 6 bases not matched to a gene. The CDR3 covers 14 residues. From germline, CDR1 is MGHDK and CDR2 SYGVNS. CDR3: CASSEPGTGLEQYF. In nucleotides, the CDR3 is TGTGCCAGCAGTGAACCCGGGACAGGGCTTGAGCAGTACTTC.

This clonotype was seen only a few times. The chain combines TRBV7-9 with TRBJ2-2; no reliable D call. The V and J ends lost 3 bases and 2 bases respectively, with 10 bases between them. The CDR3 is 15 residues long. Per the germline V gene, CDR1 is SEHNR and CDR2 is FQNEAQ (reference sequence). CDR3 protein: CASSFTSPNTGELFF. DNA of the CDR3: TGTGCCAGCAGCTTCACCAGTCCTAACACCGGGGAGCTGTTTTTT.

CDR3 nucleotides: TGTGCCAGCAGTCCGGCAAGGTCCAATCAGCCCCAGCATTTT. Its protein is CASSPARSNQPQHF. The rearrangement uses TRBV6-1 and TRBJ1-5; D is unresolved. Trimming cost V 5 bases and J 3 bases, with 11 bases left between them. From germline, CDR1 is MNHNS and CDR2 SASEGT. The CDR3 loop spans 14 amino acids.

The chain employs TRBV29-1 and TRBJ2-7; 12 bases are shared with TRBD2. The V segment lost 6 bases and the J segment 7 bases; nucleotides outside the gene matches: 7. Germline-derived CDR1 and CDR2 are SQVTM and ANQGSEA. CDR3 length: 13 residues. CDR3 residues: CSVRLAGAGEQYF. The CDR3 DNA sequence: TGCAGCGTGAGACTAGCGGGAGCGGGGGAGCAGTACTTC.

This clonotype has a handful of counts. CDR3: CASSQPSGRRPYEQYF. Written as DNA, the CDR3 is TGCGCCAGCAGCCAGCCTAGCGGGAGGCGCCCCTACGAGCAGTACTTC. The chain uses TRBV4-1 and TRBJ2-7; TRBD2 agrees at 11 bases. V gave up 3 bases and J gave up 2 bases; unmatched junction bases: 6. The V gene's germline CDR1 is MGHRA and CDR2 YSYEKL. CDR3 length: 16 amino acids.

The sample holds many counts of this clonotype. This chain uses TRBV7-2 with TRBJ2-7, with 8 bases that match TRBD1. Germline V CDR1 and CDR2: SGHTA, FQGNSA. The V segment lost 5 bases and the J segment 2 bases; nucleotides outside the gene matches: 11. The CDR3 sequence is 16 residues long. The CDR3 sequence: CASSRARGLTTYEQYF. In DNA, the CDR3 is TGTGCCAGCAGCCGAGCCAGGGGGCTCACAACCTACGAGCAGTACTTC.

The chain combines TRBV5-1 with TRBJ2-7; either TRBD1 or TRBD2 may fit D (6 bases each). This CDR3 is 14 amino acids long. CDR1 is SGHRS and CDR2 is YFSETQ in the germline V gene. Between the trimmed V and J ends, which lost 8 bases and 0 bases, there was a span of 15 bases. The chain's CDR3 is CASRGDISSYEQYF. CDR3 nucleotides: TGCGCCAGTAGGGGGGACATAAGCTCCTACGAGCAGTACTTC. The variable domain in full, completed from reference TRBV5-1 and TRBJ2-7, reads KAGVTQTPRYLIKTRGQQVTLSCSPISGHRSVSWYQQTPGQGLQFLFEYFSETQRNKGNFPGRFSGRQFSNSRSEMNVSTLELGDSALYLCASRGDISSYEQYFGPGTRLTVT.

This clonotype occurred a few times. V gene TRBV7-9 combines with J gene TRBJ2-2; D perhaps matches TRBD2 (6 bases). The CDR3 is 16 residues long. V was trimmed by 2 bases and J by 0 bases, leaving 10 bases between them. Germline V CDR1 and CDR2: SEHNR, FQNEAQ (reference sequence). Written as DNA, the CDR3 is TGTGCCAGCAGCTTATACAGCGGGCCGAACACCGGGGAGCTGTTTTTT. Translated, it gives CASSLYSGPNTGELFF. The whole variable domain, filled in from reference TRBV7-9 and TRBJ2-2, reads DTGVSQNPRHKITKRGQNVTFRCDPISEHNRLYWYRQTLGQGPEFLTYFQNEAQLEKSRLLSDRFSAERPKGSFSTLEIQRTEQGDSAMYLCASSLYSGPNTGELFFGEGSRLTVL.

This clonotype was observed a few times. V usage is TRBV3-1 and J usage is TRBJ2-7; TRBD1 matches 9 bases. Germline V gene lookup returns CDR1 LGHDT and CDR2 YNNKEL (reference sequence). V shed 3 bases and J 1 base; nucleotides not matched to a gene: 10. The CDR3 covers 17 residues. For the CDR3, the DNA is TGTGCCAGCAGCCAGGGACAGGGACAGGGACGGTCCTACGAGCAGTACTTC. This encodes CASSQGQGQGRSYEQYF.

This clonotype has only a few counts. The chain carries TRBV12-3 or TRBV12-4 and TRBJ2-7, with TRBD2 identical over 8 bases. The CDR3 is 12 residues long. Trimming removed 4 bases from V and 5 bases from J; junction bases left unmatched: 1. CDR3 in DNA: TGTGCCAGCAGTTGGACTAGCAACGAGCAGTACTTC. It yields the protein CASSWTSNEQYF.

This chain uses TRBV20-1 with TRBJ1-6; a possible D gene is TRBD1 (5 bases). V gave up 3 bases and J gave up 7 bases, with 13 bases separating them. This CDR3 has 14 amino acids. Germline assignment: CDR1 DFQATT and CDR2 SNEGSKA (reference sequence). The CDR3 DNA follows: TGCAGTGCTAGTATATCGACAGCGAATTCACCCCTCCACTTT. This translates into CSASISTANSPLHF.

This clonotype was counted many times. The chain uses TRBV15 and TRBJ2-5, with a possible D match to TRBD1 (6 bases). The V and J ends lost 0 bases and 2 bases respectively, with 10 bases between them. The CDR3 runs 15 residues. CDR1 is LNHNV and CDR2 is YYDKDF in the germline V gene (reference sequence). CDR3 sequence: CATSRELTGQETQYF. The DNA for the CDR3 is TGTGCCACCAGCAGAGAATTGACAGGACAAGAGACCCAGTACTTC.

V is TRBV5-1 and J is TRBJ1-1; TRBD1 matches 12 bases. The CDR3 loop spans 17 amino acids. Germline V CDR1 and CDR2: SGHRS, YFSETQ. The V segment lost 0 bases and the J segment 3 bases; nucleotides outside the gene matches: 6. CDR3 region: CASSLGGTGGPYTEAFF. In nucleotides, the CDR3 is TGCGCCAGCAGCTTGGGCGGGACAGGGGGCCCCTACACTGAAGCTTTCTTT.

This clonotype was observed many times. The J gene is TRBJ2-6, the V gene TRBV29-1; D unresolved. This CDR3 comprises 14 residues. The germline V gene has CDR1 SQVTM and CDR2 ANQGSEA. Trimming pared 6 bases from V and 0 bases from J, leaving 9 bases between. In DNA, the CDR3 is TGCAGCGTCCGACAAGTCTCTGGGGCCAACGTCCTGACTTTC. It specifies CSVRQVSGANVLTF.

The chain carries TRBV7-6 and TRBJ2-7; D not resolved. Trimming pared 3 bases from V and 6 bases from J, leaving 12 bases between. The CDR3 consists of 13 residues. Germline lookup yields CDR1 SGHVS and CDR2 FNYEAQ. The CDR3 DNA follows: TGTGCCAGCAGCTTCTCTAACTCCCCCGAGCAGTACTTC. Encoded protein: CASSFSNSPEQYF. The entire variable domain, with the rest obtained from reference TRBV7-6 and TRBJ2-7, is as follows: GAGVSQSPRYKVTKRGQDVALRCDPISGHVSLYWYRQALGQGPEFLTYFNYEAQQDKSGLPNDRFSAERPEGSISTLTIQRTEQRDSAMYRCASSFSNSPEQYFGPGTRLTVT.

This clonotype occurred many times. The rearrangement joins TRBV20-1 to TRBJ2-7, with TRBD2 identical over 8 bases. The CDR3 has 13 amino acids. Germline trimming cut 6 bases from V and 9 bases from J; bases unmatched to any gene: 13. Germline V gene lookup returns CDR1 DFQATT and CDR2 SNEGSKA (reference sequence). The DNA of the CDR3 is TGCAGTGCAGGAAGGGTCGTGCTAGCGGGGCAGTACTTC. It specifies CSAGRVVLAGQYF.

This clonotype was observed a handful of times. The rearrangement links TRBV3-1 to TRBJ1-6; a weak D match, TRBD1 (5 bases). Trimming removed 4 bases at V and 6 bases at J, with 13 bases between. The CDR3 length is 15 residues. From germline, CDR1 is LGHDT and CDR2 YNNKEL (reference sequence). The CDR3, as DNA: TGTGCCAGCAGCCGTCGGGACGGTCTTAATTCACCCCTCCACTTT. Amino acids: CASSRRDGLNSPLHF.

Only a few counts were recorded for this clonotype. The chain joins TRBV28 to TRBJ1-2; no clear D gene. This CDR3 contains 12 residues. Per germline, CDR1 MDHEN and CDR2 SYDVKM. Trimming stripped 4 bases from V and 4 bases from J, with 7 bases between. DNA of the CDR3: TGTGCCAGCAGTTCAGCCCCCTATGGCTACACCTTC. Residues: CASSSAPYGYTF.

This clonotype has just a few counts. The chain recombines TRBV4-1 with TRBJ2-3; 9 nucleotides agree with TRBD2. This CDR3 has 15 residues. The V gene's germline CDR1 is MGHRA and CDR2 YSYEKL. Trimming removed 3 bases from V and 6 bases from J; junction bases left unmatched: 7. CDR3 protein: CASSHPAGGGDTQYF. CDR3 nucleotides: TGCGCCAGCAGCCATCCCGCGGGAGGGGGTGATACGCAGTATTTT.